This is a list of T cell receptor beta chains from one sample in a study of blood T cell repertoires in COVID-19. Clones were sequenced by immunoSEQ multiplex PCR, and TCRdb holds only the in-frame ones, with some missing. The data show about 200,000 clones, roughly 90% seen once. The sequencing sample was made of PBMCs or T cells enriched from blood (not recorded which). These receptors all stem from a woman under 30 who had recovered from COVID-19. CDR3s include the opening cysteine and the closing phenylalanine or tryptophan. The size field is filled for only some rows; it gives once, few, many or a size class.

j_call	v_call	clone_size	cdr3_aa
TRBJ2-7	TRBV2	NA	CASSRQGSYEQYF
TRBJ2-1	TRBV3-1/TRBV3-2	once	CASSQDLGGLAGVKGNEQFF
TRBJ1-2	TRBV7-2	NA	CASSPLPGWDNYGYTF
TRBJ1-3	TRBV12-3/TRBV12-4	NA	CASSSGGGNTIYF
TRBJ2-1	TRBV9	NA	CASSPGVTEQFF
TRBJ1-4	TRBV27	few	CASSPGQIYNEKLFF
TRBJ2-5	TRBV13	NA	CASSLGPGISGTQYF
TRBJ2-7	TRBV27	NA	CASSLNPTSPYEQYF
TRBJ1-5	TRBV28	NA	CASSTWRQGGNQPQHF
TRBJ2-7	TRBV5-1	NA	CASSYGDRARYEQYF
TRBJ1-2	TRBV2	NA	CASSEVGDSYGYTF
TRBJ2-7	TRBV28	once	CASSDWTGGYEQYF
TRBJ1-5	TRBV5-6	NA	CASSLGTGDQPQHF
TRBJ1-5	TRBV3-1/TRBV3-2	NA	CASSQTLSTGNQPQHF
TRBJ2-3	TRBV24-1	NA	CATSDSLAGKLSSTDTQYF
TRBJ1-2	TRBV5-4	NA	CASSSGTGREGYTF
TRBJ1-3	TRBV5-1	NA	CASSFRAQSRDRGNTIYF
TRBJ1-1	TRBV5-1	NA	CASSRLGADTEAFF
TRBJ2-5	TRBV5-1	once	CASSPRGRETQYF
TRBJ1-1	TRBV28	NA	CASSSTGTGGLAFF
TRBJ1-6	TRBV3-1/TRBV3-2	NA	CASSQDTGTVYNSPLHF
TRBJ1-2	TRBV2	NA	CASTAAIRAGIDYGYTF
TRBJ2-5	TRBV3-1/TRBV3-2	NA	CASSQTRGNLDHF
TRBJ1-2	TRBV28	NA	CASSLGAKVDYTF
TRBJ1-2	TRBV4-1	NA	CASSQVEKGPRGIGPLWFTF
TRBJ2-5	TRBV7-2	once	CASSSAGLALETQYF
TRBJ1-2	TRBV9	NA	CASSVGSGVAYGYTF
TRBJ1-5	TRBV12-5	NA	CASAIIENQPQHF
TRBJ2-3	TRBV28	NA	CASSGKRRTDTQYF
TRBJ1-6	TRBV30	NA	CAWRRTDYNSPLHF
TRBJ2-3	TRBV11-2	NA	CASSLDFGRTDSLGDTQYF
TRBJ1-1	TRBV7-9	NA	CASSSFPTGIGNTEAFF
TRBJ1-1	TRBV12-3/TRBV12-4	NA	CAGRQFPNTEAFF
TRBJ1-2	TRBV24-1	NA	CATSEDRGGYTF
TRBJ1-2	TRBV12-3/TRBV12-4	NA	CASSQDRVAGYTF
TRBJ1-6	TRBV28	once	CASSSWTDYNSPLHF
TRBJ2-5	TRBV11-2	NA	CASSLPSSIRRGGTGTQYF
TRBJ2-1	TRBV18	NA	CASSPGRYNEQFF
TRBJ2-2	TRBV28	NA	CASSLLGAATGELFF
TRBJ1-5	TRBV28	NA	CASSLSGLGSHQPQHF
TRBJ2-5	TRBV5-1	NA	CASSLQNGKQETQYF
TRBJ1-1	TRBV29-1	once	CSVEDGGALGTEAFF
TRBJ2-1	TRBV11-3	NA	CASSPDRGGYNEQFF
TRBJ1-1	TRBV4-1	NA	CASSHTQGLGTEAFF
TRBJ1-5	TRBV20-1	NA	CSASPVEVNQPQHF
TRBJ2-5	TRBV19	NA	CASSILGRWGGETQYF
TRBJ1-5	TRBV10-3	NA	CATQGDGGNQPQHF
TRBJ1-1	TRBV7-9	NA	CASSSYREYDVEAFF
TRBJ1-6	TRBV11-2	NA	CASSPERAANSPLHF
TRBJ1-1	TRBV24-1	NA	CATSDTTGRKAFF
TRBJ2-7	TRBV11-2	NA	CASSLDRLSYEQYF
TRBJ1-2	TRBV15	NA	CATSAGTVGGYTF
TRBJ2-1	TRBV7-8	NA	CASSPVLTRTGNRNEQFF
TRBJ1-2	TRBV3-1/TRBV3-2	NA	CASSQVDSVYGYTF
TRBJ2-1	TRBV5-1	NA	CASSFNNEQFF
TRBJ2-7	TRBV19	once	CASSKSKGGVHEQYF
TRBJ1-4	TRBV5-1	NA	CASLSRATNEKLFF